The rows below give T cell receptor beta chains drawn from one sample of a study of T-cell memory formation after mild COVID-19. TCRdb passed the 5' RACE reads through MiXCR, listing each CDR3 protein once. The sample consists of 300,000 to 400,000 distinct CDR3 sequences, approximately 14% of them appearing once. The sequenced sample consisted of PBMCs or a T cell subset sorted from them (not recorded which). These receptors all stem from a man aged 18 to 29 who had mild COVID-19 (a few samples of this study predate the infection). Cell type and time point are not known. The CDR3 runs from the conserved cysteine through the conserved F or W. A D gene is named only where the DNA matches it firmly. A row's size may be missing; if present it is once, few, many or a size class.

TRBV7-9	TRBJ2-5	NA	few	TGTGCCAGCAGCTTAGTTCAGCGTGTCGAGACCCAGTACTTC	CASSLVQRVETQYF
TRBV25-1	TRBJ1-1	NA	few	TGTGCCAGCAGTGAATCTGGGGTCCAGGGGTCTGACGCTTTCTTT	CASSESGVQGSDAFF
TRBV20-1	TRBJ1-1	NA	few	TGCAGTGCTAGAGATAGGGGAGCGAACACTGAAGCTTTCTTT	CSARDRGANTEAFF
TRBV27	TRBJ1-2	NA	few	TGTGCCAGCAAGGTCAAGTGGGCTTCACTGTATGGCTACACCTTC	CASKVKWASLYGYTF
TRBV7-3	TRBJ1-3	NA	once	TGTGCCAGCAGCCACGTAGGATATGGGAGCACCATATATTTT	CASSHVGYGSTIYF
TRBV9	TRBJ2-5	NA	many	TGTGCCAGCAGCGTAGGCTTCCAAGAGACCCAGTACTTC	CASSVGFQETQYF
TRBV7-2	TRBJ1-2	NA	few	TGTGCCAGCAGCTCTACACGGATTTATGGCTACACCTTC	CASSSTRIYGYTF
TRBV7-9	TRBJ2-4	NA	many	TGTGCCAGCAGTCATCAGGTTGACATTCAGTACTTC	CASSHQVDIQYF
TRBV11-2	TRBJ2-3	NA	NA	TGTGCCAGCAGCTTGGGCCGACACCGGGCTACGCAGTATTTT	CASSLGRHRATQYF
TRBV5-1	TRBJ2-3	NA	many	TGCGCCAGCAGCTTGGGCGGGCAATCAGATACGCAGTATTTT	CASSLGGQSDTQYF